This T cell receptor (beta chain) was sequenced in a study of cytomegalovirus exposure and HLA in healthy donors. About this clone itself: Its antigen is unidentified.

Study results and limitations: Common viral pathogens (according to a later analysis) appeared linked to several of the most significant clusters.

The PCR ran on 60 Vbeta and 13 Jbeta primers. Authors' analysis steps: An analysis performed later counted 70 million to 90 million unique TCR beta chains (approximately 10 million of them shared). Data came from immunoSEQ multiplex PCR; TCRdb stores just in-frame clones and leaves some out. That table supplies the V and J calls and clone size; D and trimming were determined from the DNA. The sample yields 100,000 to 150,000 clones, approximately 71% seen once. The receptor comes from a woman aged 45-65 years in good health and CMV-seronegative. The sequenced sample was PBMCs.

Here the CDR3 reads CASSLFAGGDTGELFF. The DNA for the CDR3 is TGTGCCAGCAGCTTGTTTGCGGGAGGGGACACCGGGGAGCTGTTTTTT. The chain links TRBV7-3 to TRBJ2-2; 9 nucleotides agree with TRBD2. Germline V gene data show CDR1 as SGHTA and CDR2 as FQGTGA. The V segment lost 3 bases and the J segment 3 bases; nucleotides outside the gene matches: 5. The CDR3 totals 16 residues.